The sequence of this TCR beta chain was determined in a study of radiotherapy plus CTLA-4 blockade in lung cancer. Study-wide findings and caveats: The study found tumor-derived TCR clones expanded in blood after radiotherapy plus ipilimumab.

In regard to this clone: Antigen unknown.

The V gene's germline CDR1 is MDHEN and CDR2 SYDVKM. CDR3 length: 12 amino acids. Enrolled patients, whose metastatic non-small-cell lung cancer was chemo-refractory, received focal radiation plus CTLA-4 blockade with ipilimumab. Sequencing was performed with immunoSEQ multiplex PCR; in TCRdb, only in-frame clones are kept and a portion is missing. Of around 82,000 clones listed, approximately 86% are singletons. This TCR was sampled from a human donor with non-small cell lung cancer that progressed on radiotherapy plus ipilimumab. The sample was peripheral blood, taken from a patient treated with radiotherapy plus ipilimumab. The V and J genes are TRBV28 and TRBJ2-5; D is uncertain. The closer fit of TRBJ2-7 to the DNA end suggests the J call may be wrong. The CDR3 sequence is CASSFQRYEQYF. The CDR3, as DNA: TGTGCCAGCAGTTTCCAAAGGTACGAGCAGTACTTC.